This T cell receptor (beta chain) is from a study of Ad26.COV2.S vaccination and SARS-CoV-2 variants. Study details: Donor got 5x10^10 or 1x10^11 viral particles of Ad26.COV2.S.

Treatment described: some 20 received Ad26.COV2.S at low or high dose, single or two shots; roughly five received placebo; per-sample allocation not given. Sampling was performed 63 days after the first vaccine or placebo injection. It was Wuhan-strain SARS-CoV-2 spike that the Ad26 vaccine vector expressed. Method: immunoSEQ multiplex PCR; TCRdb's copy keeps in-frame clones and lacks some. The data contain approximately 410,000 clones, 80% to 95% of them singletons. As to this clone: Its antigen is not identified.

V lost 2 bases and J lost 4, with 8 bases in between. The CDR3 sequence is 13 residues long. Germline values: CDR1 SEHNR, CDR2 FQNEAQ (reference sequence). Study-level findings and limits: Researchers reported similar non-spike TCR breadth in vaccine and placebo recipients.

V usage is TRBV7-9 and J usage is TRBJ2-5; D perhaps matches TRBD1 (5 bases). The receptor comes from a person aged 18-60 years who received the Ad26.COV2.S COVID-19 vaccine or a placebo. The material sequenced was peripheral blood, taken in a trial of Ad26.COV2.S vaccine versus placebo. The CDR3 DNA reads as TGTGCCAGCAGCTTACTTACAGGAGAGACCCAGTACTTC. It yields the protein CASSLLTGETQYF.